Following are 11 T cell receptor beta chains from one sample sequenced in a study of metastatic and nonmetastatic thyroid tumors. Among the patients, none had received any treatment before thyroid surgery. MiXCR reprocessed the PCR reads for TCRdb. Among fewer than 35,000 clones listed, 15% were seen once. Sequencing was done on a sample of blood. The origin of the receptors is a male donor with papillary thyroid cancer or a benign thyroid nodule (not recorded which). Some clones in this sample may be carry-over from other donors' samples.

This clone appeared many times. This sequence joins TRBV27 and TRBJ2-5, with D unresolved. Germline lookup yields CDR1 MNHEY and CDR2 SMNVEV (reference sequence). V gave up 5 bases and J gave up 5 bases, with 12 bases separating them. The CDR3 spans 13 residues. CDR3 DNA: TGTGCCAGCAGTGGACGACTGGGGGAGACCCAGTACTTC. Its protein product is CASSGRLGETQYF.

This clone was seen many times. In DNA, the CDR3 is TGTGCCAGTAGTATAGGTAATCCCGGTGGGGCCAACGTCCTGACTTTC. Protein product: CASSIGNPGGANVLTF. The rearrangement links TRBV19 to TRBJ2-6; D gene unclear. The CDR3 is made up of 16 amino acids. The V gene's germline CDR1 is LNHDA and CDR2 SQIVND (reference sequence). The V end was cut by 1 base, the J end by 3 bases, with 10 bases between.

Comment on this clone: Germline and junction disagree at one end, which may indicate a read error. This chain links TRBV20-1 with TRBJ1-6; a possible D gene is TRBD1 (5 bases). Germline V lookup: CDR1 DFQATT, CDR2 SNEGSKA (reference sequence). The CDR3 consists of 19 residues. Written as DNA, the CDR3 is TGCAGTGCCAGAGTTGGGGACCGTTTATCAAGCTCCTATAATTCACCCCTCCACTTT. This gives the protein CSARVGDRLSSSYNSPLHF.

This clone has at least ten counts. The chain has TRBV29-1 and TRBJ2-3; D is possibly TRBD1 (6 bases). Trimming pared 7 bases from V and 4 bases from J, leaving 18 bases between. The germline V gene has CDR1 SQVTM and CDR2 ANQGSEA. CDR3 length equals 14 residues. The CDR3 DNA is TGCAGCGCTTACAGGGACCGCTTGGCAGATACGCAGTATTTT. Its translation is CSAYRDRLADTQYF.

The table lists this clone with many counts. The chain links TRBV6-2 or TRBV6-3 to TRBJ1-2, with D uncertain. CDR1 MNHEY and CDR2 SVGEGT come from the germline V gene. Trimming removed 5 bases at V and 0 bases at J, with 4 bases between. This CDR3 is built from 12 residues. CDR3 in DNA: TGTGCCAGCAGTCCAGCTAACTATGGCTACACCTTC. Protein product: CASSPANYGYTF.

Ten or more counts support this clone. This chain connects TRBV19 to TRBJ2-7, with no clear D. CDR1 is LNHDA and CDR2 is SQIVND in the germline V gene (reference sequence). CDR3 length: 15 amino acids. Trimming stripped 3 bases from V and 0 bases from J, with 12 bases between. The CDR3 nucleotides are TGTGCCAGTAGTATCCGACAACAGAGCTCCTACGAGCAGTACTTC. Protein sequence: CASSIRQQSSYEQYF.

As to this clone: The junction departs from germline at one end; a sequencing error may be responsible. This sequence joins TRBV20-1 and TRBJ2-2; 7 positions agree with TRBD1. CDR1 is DFQATT and CDR2 is SNEGSKA in the germline V gene (reference sequence). The CDR3 is 15 amino acids. CDR3 protein: CSAEPGQMNTGELFF. DNA for the CDR3: TGCAGTGCCGAACCGGGACAGATGAACACCGGTGAGCTGTTTTTT.

This clone was detected only once. The chain couples TRBV30 to TRBJ2-2; no clear D gene. Looked up from germline, CDR1 is GTSNPN and CDR2 is SVGIG (reference sequence). Trimming stripped 0 bases from V and 6 bases from J, with 11 bases between. CDR3 length equals 14 residues. CDR3 region: CAWSVRKGPGELFF. DNA of the CDR3: TGTGCCTGGAGTGTACGCAAAGGCCCCGGGGAGCTGTTTTTT. Complete variable domain (other parts from reference TRBV30 and TRBJ2-2): SQTIHQWPATLVQPVGSPLSLECTVEGTSNPNLYWYRQAAGRGLQLLFYSVGIGQISSEVPQNLSASRPQDRQFILSSKKLLLSDSGFYLCAWSVRKGPGELFFGEGSRLTVL.

The table lists this clone with many counts. This sequence joins TRBV11-2 and TRBJ2-7; 9 bases map to TRBD2. Trimming took 1 base from V and 4 from J; bases not matched to a gene: 2. CDR1 and CDR2 from the germline V gene are SGHAT and FQNNGV. The CDR3 loop spans 14 amino acids. This CDR3 is CASSLGLAEYEQYF. The CDR3 DNA reads TGTGCCAGCAGCTTAGGACTAGCGGAGTACGAGCAGTACTTC.

The rearrangement uses TRBV30 and TRBJ1-2; D unresolved. V lost 0 bases and J 4 bases, leaving 12 bases between the germline ends. The CDR3 is 14 amino acids. CDR1 is GTSNPN and CDR2 is SVGIG in the germline V gene (reference sequence). The chain's CDR3 is CAWSVDSGSYGYTF. Written as DNA, the CDR3 is TGTGCCTGGAGTGTTGACTCAGGCAGCTATGGCTACACCTTC.

The chain has TRBV20-1 and TRBJ2-1, with 7 bases aligning to TRBD1. Unmatched junction bases numbered 13, after V lost 1 base and J lost 7 bases. There are 16 residues in the CDR3. From germline, CDR1 is DFQATT and CDR2 SNEGSKA (reference sequence). CDR3: CSARGGQPGFCNEQFF. DNA of the CDR3: TGCAGTGCTAGAGGGGGACAGCCAGGATTTTGTAATGAGCAGTTCTTC.